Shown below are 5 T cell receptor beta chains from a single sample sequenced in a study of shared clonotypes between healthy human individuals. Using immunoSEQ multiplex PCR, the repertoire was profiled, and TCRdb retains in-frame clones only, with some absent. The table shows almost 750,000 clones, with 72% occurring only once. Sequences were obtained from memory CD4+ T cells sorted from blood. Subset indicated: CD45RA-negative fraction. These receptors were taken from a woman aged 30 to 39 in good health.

The DNA for the CDR3 is TGCAGCGTTGCAGCGACACGTGCGCAGCCCCAGCATTTT. Protein: CSVAATRAQPQHF. The chain has TRBV29-1 and TRBJ1-5; D remains unclear. This CDR3 comprises 13 residues. Germline CDR1 SQVTM, CDR2 ANQGSEA. Deletions cut 4 bases from V and 7 bases from J, with 14 bases between.

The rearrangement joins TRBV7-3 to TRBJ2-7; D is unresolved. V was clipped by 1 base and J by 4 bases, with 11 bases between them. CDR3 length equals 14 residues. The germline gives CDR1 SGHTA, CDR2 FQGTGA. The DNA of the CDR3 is TGTGCCAGCAGCTTAAATGGTTTTGGGTACGAGCAGTACTTC. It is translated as CASSLNGFGYEQYF.

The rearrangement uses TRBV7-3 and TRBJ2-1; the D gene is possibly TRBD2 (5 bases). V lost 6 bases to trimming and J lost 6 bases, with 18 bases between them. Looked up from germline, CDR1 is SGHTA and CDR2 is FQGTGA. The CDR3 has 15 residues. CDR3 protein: CASSSRALEVNEQFF. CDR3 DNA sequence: TGTGCCAGCAGTTCCCGGGCCCTGGAGGTCAATGAGCAGTTCTTC.

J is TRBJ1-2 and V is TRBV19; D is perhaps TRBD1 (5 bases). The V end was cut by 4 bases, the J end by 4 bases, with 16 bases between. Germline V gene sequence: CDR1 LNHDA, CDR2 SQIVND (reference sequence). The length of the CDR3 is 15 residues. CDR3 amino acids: CASSTRQTTSYGYTF. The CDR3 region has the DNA TGTGCCAGTAGTACCCGACAGACTACCTCCTATGGCTACACCTTC.

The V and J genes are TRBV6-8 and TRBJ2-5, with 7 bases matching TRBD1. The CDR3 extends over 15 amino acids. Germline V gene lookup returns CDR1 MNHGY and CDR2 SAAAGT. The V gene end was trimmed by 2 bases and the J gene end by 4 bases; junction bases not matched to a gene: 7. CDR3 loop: CASSYGGQVRETQYF. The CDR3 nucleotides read TGTGCCAGCAGTTACGGTGGACAGGTTCGAGAGACCCAGTACTTC.